Listed below are T cell receptor beta chains from one sample, sequenced in a study of CD8 T cells in Susac syndrome. TCRdb reprocessed the immunoSEQ multiplex PCR reads with MiXCR, giving one entry per CDR3 protein. The sample shows about 210,000 distinct CDR3 sequences, 95% of them seen only once. Sample: CD4+ T cells from PBMCs. The origin of the receptors is a human donor with multiple sclerosis. CDR3s include the opening cysteine and the closing phenylalanine or tryptophan. A D gene is named only where the DNA matches it firmly. Clone size is shown for a subset of rows, as once, few, many or a class of expanded clone.

d_call j_call clone_size v_call cdr3_aa cdr3_nt
NA TRBJ1-2 NA TRBV2 CASSSGLPLRGYTF TGTGCCAGCAGTTCGGGACTTCCTCTCCGTGGCTACACCTTC
NA TRBJ1-2 NA TRBV30 CAWTPSPSYGYTF TGTGCCTGGACCCCATCCCCAAGCTATGGCTACACCTTC
NA TRBJ2-7 NA TRBV29-1 CSVAPVGYEQYF TGCAGCGTCGCCCCCGTGGGTTACGAGCAGTACTTC
NA TRBJ2-7 NA TRBV3-1 CASSQDTRTGTEQYF TGTGCCAGCAGCCAAGATACTAGGACTGGAACCGAGCAGTACTTC
NA TRBJ1-1 NA TRBV27 CASSPSPVARAFF TGTGCCAGCAGTCCGTCCCCCGTTGCGCGGGCTTTCTTT
TRBD1 TRBJ2-3 NA TRBV19 CASRRQGGGTDTQYF TGTGCCAGTAGGCGACAGGGTGGGGGCACAGATACGCAGTATTTT
TRBD2 TRBJ2-7 NA TRBV29-1 CSVLWTSGRYEQYF TGCAGCGTTCTCTGGACTAGCGGTCGCTACGAGCAGTACTTC
TRBD1 TRBJ1-2 NA TRBV18 CASSPDRNHYGYTF TGTGCCAGCTCACCGGACAGGAATCACTATGGCTACACCTTC
NA TRBJ2-6 NA TRBV15 CATKTSGANVLTF TGTGCCACCAAAACATCTGGGGCCAACGTCCTGACTTTC
TRBD2 TRBJ2-1 NA TRBV7-9 CASSQSRTSGPSGNEQFF TGTGCCAGCAGCCAATCCCGTACTAGCGGCCCCAGTGGGAATGAGCAGTTCTTC
TRBD2 TRBJ2-1 NA TRBV20-1 CSASGTSGSNEQFF TGCAGTGCTAGTGGGACTAGCGGGAGCAATGAGCAGTTCTTC
NA TRBJ1-4 once TRBV2 CASKEGRTNEKLFF TGTGCCAGCAAAGAAGGCAGAACTAATGAAAAACTGTTTTTT
NA TRBJ2-7 once TRBV6-5 CASSYDRVKQYF TGTGCCAGCAGTTACGACCGTGTTAAGCAGTACTTC
NA TRBJ1-1 NA TRBV20-1 CSAREVTREAFF TGCAGTGCTAGAGAGGTGACGAGAGAAGCTTTCTTT
TRBD2 TRBJ2-1 NA TRBV12-3/TRBV12-4 CASSSHGLAGVREQFF TGTGCCAGCAGTTCCCATGGACTAGCGGGAGTACGAGAGCAGTTCTTC
NA TRBJ1-2 NA TRBV2 CASSQAQYGYTF TGTGCCAGCAGCCAGGCCCAATATGGCTACACCTTC
TRBD2 TRBJ2-5 NA TRBV7-9 CASSLWSSGARETQYF TGTGCCAGCAGCTTATGGTCTAGCGGGGCCCGAGAGACCCAGTACTTC
NA TRBJ1-1 NA TRBV5-1 CASSFQGQHTEAFF TGCGCCAGCAGCTTTCAAGGGCAGCACACTGAAGCTTTCTTT
TRBD1 TRBJ1-2 NA TRBV4-2 CASSQARDRGMEYLRYTF TGTGCCAGCAGCCAAGCCCGGGACAGGGGGATGGAATATTTGCGCTACACCTTC
NA TRBJ2-7 NA TRBV6-5 CASSWRDEQYF TGTGCCAGCAGTTGGCGGGACGAGCAGTACTTC
NA TRBJ2-4 NA TRBV12-5 CASGSGVAKNIQYF TGTGCTAGTGGTTCAGGGGTAGCCAAAAACATTCAGTACTTC
TRBD1 TRBJ1-4 NA TRBV12-3/TRBV12-4 CASSLRARGQGPSFNEKLFF TGTGCCAGCAGTTTAAGGGCACGGGGACAGGGACCCTCTTTTAATGAAAAACTGTTTTTT
NA TRBJ2-1 NA TRBV14 CASSRKPGASGEFF TGTGCCAGCAGCCGAAAACCGGGGGCTAGTGGGGAGTTCTTC
NA TRBJ1-4 NA TRBV30 CAWSRGGYEKLFF TGTGCCTGGAGTCGGGGGGGATATGAAAAACTGTTTTTT
NA TRBJ1-4 NA TRBV12-3/TRBV12-4 CASSSQATNEKLFF TGTGCCAGCAGTTCCCAGGCTACTAATGAAAAACTGTTTTTT
NA TRBJ1-2 NA TRBV20-1 CSAGQPSPGYTF TGCAGTGCTGGACAGCCCAGTCCAGGCTACACCTTC
NA TRBJ2-1 NA TRBV7-9 CASNLASNEQFF TGTGCCAGCAACCTAGCGAGCAATGAGCAGTTCTTC
NA TRBJ2-6 NA TRBV6-2/TRBV6-3 CASSYLLLVGTARAPSGANVLTF TGTGCCAGCAGTTACCTTTTACTTGTTGGTACGGCCAGGGCCCCCTCTGGGGCCAACGTCCTGACTTTC
NA TRBJ1-5 NA TRBV7-6 CASSETGGPNQPQHF TGTGCCAGCAGCGAGACAGGAGGGCCCAATCAGCCCCAGCATTTT
TRBD1 TRBJ1-2 NA TRBV20-1 CSARDPPGQGNYGYTF TGCAGTGCTAGAGACCCCCCGGGACAGGGAAACTATGGCTACACCTTC
TRBD2 TRBJ2-7 NA TRBV3-1 CASSRTRAGGPIEQYF TGTGCCAGCAGCCGAACTAGGGCGGGAGGGCCGATCGAGCAGTACTTC
NA TRBJ1-1 NA TRBV2 CASRSTGFEAFF TGTGCCAGCAGATCAACGGGGTTCGAAGCTTTCTTT
TRBD2 TRBJ2-7 NA TRBV30 CAWRTSGIYEQYF TGTGCCTGGAGGACTAGCGGGATTTACGAGCAGTACTTC
NA TRBJ2-1 NA TRBV5-4 CASSLEREQFF TGTGCCAGCAGCTTGGAGCGGGAGCAGTTCTTC
NA TRBJ2-1 NA TRBV3-1 CASSQAHRSSYNEQFF TGTGCCAGCAGCCAGGCTCACCGTAGCTCCTACAATGAGCAGTTCTTC
NA TRBJ1-5 NA TRBV30 CAWSGARSNQPQHF TGTGCCTGGAGTGGCGCCCGCTCCAATCAGCCCCAGCATTTT
NA TRBJ1-1 NA TRBV15 CATSRDWEGMGTEAFF TGTGCCACCAGCAGAGATTGGGAGGGAATGGGGACTGAAGCTTTCTTT
NA TRBJ2-1 NA TRBV5-6 CASSLNTEQFF TGTGCCAGCAGCTTGAACACTGAGCAGTTCTTC